This T cell receptor beta chain appears in the sequencing data of a study of early T cells in non-severe SARS-CoV-2 infection. This clonotype was counted only a few times. TCRdb used MiXCR to reprocess the 5' RACE reads, holding one entry per CDR3 protein. In the table there are more than 55,000 distinct CDR3 sequences, about 6% of which are singletons. Sequenced material: whole blood, taken at baseline. The source is an adult who was a healthcare worker with PCR-confirmed SARS-CoV-2 infection or an uninfected control (not recorded which).

The CDR3 DNA sequence: TGCGCCAGCAGTCAAAAAAGCGGGAGAGCGGGAGGGCTCGTCTATGAGCAGTTCTTC. The encoded protein is CASSQKSGRAGGLVYEQFF. The chain recombines TRBV23-1 with TRBJ2-1; 10 nucleotides line up with TRBD2. Being an ORF, TRBV23-1 has a function that is uncertain. V gave up 2 bases and J gave up 8 bases; unmatched junction bases: 18. The CDR3 is made up of 19 amino acids.